A single sample gave rise to the 29 T cell receptor beta chains below, sequenced in a study of blood T cell repertoires in COVID-19. Clones were sequenced by immunoSEQ multiplex PCR, and TCRdb holds only the in-frame ones, with some missing. The profile covers about 180,000 clones, with 80% to 90% appearing a single time and 10% to 11% taken by the ten largest. Sequenced material: peripheral blood. The receptors here all came from a human donor with active or convalescent COVID-19. The donor label of this sample is uncertain.

The chain couples TRBV5-1 to TRBJ2-5; 11 bases line up with TRBD2. Germline lookup yields CDR1 SGHRS and CDR2 YFSETQ. This CDR3 is built from 16 residues. Trimming cost V 4 bases and J 5 bases; bases outside gene matches: 10. Written as DNA, the CDR3 is TGCGCCAGCAGCCCTCTAGCGGGAGGTCGAGGGGAGACCCAGTACTTC. Translating gives CASSPLAGGRGETQYF. Full variable domain (missing parts from reference TRBV5-1 and TRBJ2-5): KAGVTQTPRYLIKTRGQQVTLSCSPISGHRSVSWYQQTPGQGLQFLFEYFSETQRNKGNFPGRFSGRQFSNSRSEMNVSTLELGDSALYLCASSPLAGGRGETQYFGPGTRLLVL.

As regards this clone: Other nucleotide sequences from this sample produce the same CDR3. The chain joins TRBV5-1 to TRBJ2-7, with 11 bases identical to TRBD2. CDR3 size: 15 residues. Germline V gives CDR1 SGHRS, CDR2 YFSETQ. The V gene end was trimmed by 0 bases and the J gene end by 4 bases; junction bases not matched to a gene: 3. CDR3 DNA: TGCGCCAGCAGCTTGGAACTAGCGGGAGCTTACGAGCAGTACTTC. Protein product: CASSLELAGAYEQYF. Looking up the rest from reference TRBV5-1 and TRBJ2-7 gives the full variable domain: KAGVTQTPRYLIKTRGQQVTLSCSPISGHRSVSWYQQTPGQGLQFLFEYFSETQRNKGNFPGRFSGRQFSNSRSEMNVSTLELGDSALYLCASSLELAGAYEQYFGPGTRLTVT.

The chain combines TRBV5-1 with TRBJ1-2; D perhaps matches TRBD1 (5 bases). With 2 bases removed from V and 1 base from J, the gap between germline ends came to 18 bases. CDR3 size: 17 residues. The germline V gene encodes CDR1 SGHRS and CDR2 YFSETQ. For the CDR3, the DNA is TGCGCCAGCAGCTTTGTTTTCAACAGGTTTAATAACTATGGCTACACCTTC. This encodes CASSFVFNRFNNYGYTF.

V and J are TRBV7-9 and TRBJ1-4; no definite D call. The germline gives CDR1 SEHNR, CDR2 FQNEAQ (reference sequence). The CDR3 runs 16 residues. Trimming left V 0 bases short and J 5 bases short, with 13 bases between. In DNA, the CDR3 is TGTGCCAGCAGCTTAGCGCTTCGGGGAAGCAATGAAAAACTGTTTTTT. Amino acids: CASSLALRGSNEKLFF.

This clone has just a few counts. The rearrangement uses TRBV11-3 and TRBJ2-1; 10 bases match TRBD2. In germline, CDR1 is SGHNT, CDR2 YENEEA. CDR3 size: 15 residues. J gave up 12 bases and V 8 bases, and 16 bases lay outside the gene matches. CDR3 loop: CASSLTSGTPWGQFF. The CDR3 nucleotides are TGTGCCAGCTCCTTAACTAGCGGGACCCCTTGGGGGCAGTTCTTC.

This clone has only a few counts. This chain connects TRBV7-2 to TRBJ2-5; 8 bases line up with TRBD2. The length of the CDR3 is 16 residues. V gave up 7 bases and J gave up 4 bases; unmatched junction bases: 14. From germline, CDR1 is SGHTA and CDR2 FQGNSA. This chain's CDR3 is CASTRILTRGGETQYF. Here the CDR3 DNA reads TGTGCCAGCACCCGAATTTTGACCCGGGGGGGAGAGACCCAGTACTTC.

This clone was recorded a few times. The rearrangement links TRBV14 to TRBJ1-6, with TRBD1 identical over 8 bases. Unmatched junction bases numbered 14, after V lost 6 bases and J lost 10 bases. The CDR3 is 16 residues long. In germline, CDR1 is SGHDN, CDR2 FVKESK. The DNA of the CDR3 is TGTGCCAGCAGGCGTGCCGGGACAGGTGTTTACTCACCCCTCCACTTT. This codes for CASRRAGTGVYSPLHF. Full variable domain (remainder filled in from reference TRBV14 and TRBJ1-6): EAGVTQFPSHSVIEKGQTVTLRCDPISGHDNLYWYRRVMGKEIKFLLHFVKESKQDESGMPNNRFLAERTGGTYSTLKVQPAELEDSGVYFCASRRAGTGVYSPLHFGNGTRLTVT.

V and J are TRBV30 and TRBJ2-2; no definite D call. The CDR3 covers 15 residues. Germline V gives CDR1 GTSNPN, CDR2 SVGIG (reference sequence). V was pared by 0 bases and J by 8 bases, with 16 bases between. The CDR3 coding sequence is TGTGCCTGGAGTGTACTACCCACGGCGGCTGGGGAGCTGTTTTTT. Translating gives CAWSVLPTAAGELFF.

The J gene is TRBJ2-2, the V gene TRBV9; tentative D call: TRBD1 (6 bases). Trimming cost V 2 bases and J 4 bases, with 9 bases left between them. The CDR3 loop spans 14 amino acids. The germline V gene has CDR1 SGDLS and CDR2 YYNGEE. The CDR3 region is CASSVDSPTGELFF. For the CDR3, the DNA is TGTGCCAGCAGCGTGGACAGTCCCACCGGGGAGCTGTTTTTT.

The J gene is TRBJ1-1, the V gene TRBV9, with a possible D match to TRBD1 (5 bases). Trimming removed 3 bases at V and 0 bases at J, with 9 bases between. The CDR3 extends over 14 amino acids. Per germline, CDR1 SGDLS and CDR2 YYNGEE. The CDR3 nucleotides read TGTGCCAGCAGCGCGACAGTGATGAACACTGAAGCTTTCTTT. This sequence encodes CASSATVMNTEAFF.

V is TRBV7-2 and J is TRBJ2-7; a possible D gene is TRBD2 (5 bases). Trimming pared 0 bases from V and 2 bases from J, leaving 11 bases between. The CDR3 spans 15 residues. Germline V gene sequence: CDR1 SGHTA, CDR2 FQGNSA. CDR3 DNA: TGTGCCAGCAGCTTAGCGGTCCAGGAGGCCTACGAGCAGTACTTC. Its protein product is CASSLAVQEAYEQYF.

V and J are TRBV7-2 and TRBJ2-7; TRBD1 agrees at 8 bases. The CDR3 has 15 residues. Germline CDR1 and CDR2: SGHTA and FQGNSA. Trimming removed 4 bases from V and 6 bases from J; junction bases left unmatched: 11. CDR3 in DNA: TGTGCCAGCAGCTCCGAACAGAACAGGGGGACCGAGCAGTACTTC. This gives the protein CASSSEQNRGTEQYF.

This chain uses TRBV3-1 (or the pseudogene TRBV3-2) with TRBJ2-1; 13 bases fit TRBD2. The CDR3 length is 15 residues. V was pared by 3 bases and J by 9 bases, with 5 bases of the junction left unmatched. CDR1 and CDR2 from the germline V gene are LGHDT and YNNKEL (reference sequence). This CDR3 reads CASSHGTSGKGEQFF. In nucleotides, the CDR3 is TGTGCCAGCAGCCACGGGACTAGCGGGAAAGGTGAGCAGTTCTTC.

The chain has TRBV28 and TRBJ2-5; 7 nucleotides match TRBD1. With V trimmed by 2 bases and J by 5 bases, 17 bases remained unmatched. Germline V gives CDR1 MDHEN, CDR2 SYDVKM. This CDR3 is built from 18 residues. The CDR3 nucleotides are TGTGCCAGCAGTTTAGCCCGTCGCGGTAGGGGGCAGAGGGAGACCCAGTACTTC. Translation: CASSLARRGRGQRETQYF. Full variable domain (missing parts from reference TRBV28 and TRBJ2-5): DVKVTQSSRYLVKRTGEKVFLECVQDMDHENMFWYRQDPGLGLRLIYFSYDVKMKEKGDIPEGYSVSREKKERFSLILESASTNQTSMYLCASSLARRGRGQRETQYFGPGTRLLVL.

There are a few counts of this clone. V is TRBV27 and J is TRBJ1-1, with D possibly being TRBD1 (5 bases). Per germline, CDR1 MNHEY and CDR2 SMNVEV (reference sequence). V lost 4 bases and J 10 bases, leaving 19 bases between the germline ends. CDR3 size: 14 residues. CDR3 in DNA: TGTGCCAGCAGTTCCCCTGGGGCCCGAATCGGAGCTTTCTTT. Encoded protein: CASSSPGARIGAFF.

J is TRBJ2-1 and V is TRBV11-3; D is unresolved. CDR1 and CDR2 from the germline V gene are SGHNT and YENEEA. Trimming removed 5 bases from V and 8 bases from J, with 16 bases in between. This CDR3 has 14 amino acids. The CDR3 nucleotides are TGTGCCAGCAGCCTATCGGCAGGTCCCCATGAGCAGTTCTTC. It translates to CASSLSAGPHEQFF.

V gene TRBV27 combines with J gene TRBJ2-7; the match to TRBD2 covers 10 bases. The CDR3 runs to 20 residues. Germline values: CDR1 MNHEY, CDR2 SMNVEV (reference sequence). V shed 5 bases, J shed 4 bases, and the junction held 23 bases outside the gene matches. This CDR3 reads CASSTRSDHSGRPRAYEQYF. As DNA, the CDR3 is TGTGCCAGCAGTACCCGATCGGATCATAGCGGGAGGCCCCGTGCTTACGAGCAGTACTTC.

This chain connects TRBV11-3 to TRBJ2-3; the match to TRBD1 covers 7 bases. This CDR3 is 15 amino acids long. Trimming at V came to 3 bases and at J to 2 bases, leaving 5 bases not matched to a gene. Germline V gives CDR1 SGHNT, CDR2 YENEEA. The CDR3 bases are TGTGCCAGCAGCTTGGGACAGCAGAACACAGATACGCAGTATTTT. Translating gives CASSLGQQNTDTQYF.

This clone was seen only a few times. J is TRBJ1-1 and V is TRBV14; tentative D call: TRBD1 (5 bases). The CDR3 totals 18 residues. V shed 1 base and J shed 2 bases, with 20 bases lying between them. Germline V lookup: CDR1 SGHDN, CDR2 FVKESK. CDR3: CASSQAPSRQKINTEAFF. The CDR3 DNA sequence: TGTGCCAGCAGCCAAGCTCCATCTAGACAGAAAATAAACACTGAAGCTTTCTTT. The full variable domain, its missing parts supplied by reference TRBV14 and TRBJ1-1, is EAGVTQFPSHSVIEKGQTVTLRCDPISGHDNLYWYRRVMGKEIKFLLHFVKESKQDESGMPNNRFLAERTGGTYSTLKVQPAELEDSGVYFCASSQAPSRQKINTEAFFGQGTRLTVV.

The chain couples TRBV5-4 to TRBJ2-3; TRBD2 might be the D (7 bases). The CDR3 spans 15 residues. Deletions cut 0 bases from V and 6 bases from J, with 14 bases between. The germline CDR1 and CDR2 sequences are SGHNT and YYREEE (reference sequence). The CDR3 sequence is CASSLDIGGADTQYF. The CDR3 DNA is TGTGCCAGCAGCTTGGATATAGGGGGGGCGGATACGCAGTATTTT.

V usage is TRBV13 and J usage is TRBJ2-1; 10 bases match TRBD2. CDR3 length: 14 amino acids. The germline gives CDR1 PRHDT, CDR2 FYEKMQ (reference sequence). Unmatched junction bases numbered 6, after V lost 5 bases and J lost 8 bases. CDR3 in amino acids: CASSHKAGGHEQFF. The CDR3 region has the DNA TGTGCCAGCAGCCATAAAGCGGGGGGGCATGAGCAGTTCTTC.

V gene TRBV2 combines with J gene TRBJ1-4; D is uncertain. The CDR3 spans 14 residues. The ends were cut back, 1 base at V and 8 bases at J, with 11 bases in the middle. Germline V CDR1 and CDR2: SNHLY, FYNNEI. CDR3 in DNA: TGTGCCAGCAGTGAAGACAATGTATGGGAAAAACTGTTTTTT. It specifies CASSEDNVWEKLFF.

The chain employs TRBV4-1 and TRBJ1-2; D is undetermined. This CDR3 has 16 residues. The V end was cut by 0 bases, the J end by 6 bases, with 17 bases between. Germline V gene lookup returns CDR1 MGHRA and CDR2 YSYEKL. Here the CDR3 DNA reads TGCGCCAGCAGCCAAGAGTTCACGGCGGGTGCGGATGGCTACACCTTC. Amino acid sequence: CASSQEFTAGADGYTF.

The J gene is TRBJ2-3, the V gene TRBV6-2 or TRBV6-3; 12 bases map to TRBD2. The junction had 5 bases not matched to a gene; V was cut back by 6 bases and J by 1 base. The germline V gene encodes CDR1 MNHEY and CDR2 SVGEGT. This CDR3 comprises 16 residues. Here the CDR3 reads CASSTRLAGGTDTQYF. CDR3 in DNA: TGTGCCAGCAGCACACGACTAGCGGGGGGCACAGATACGCAGTATTTT.

This clone is medium-sized in the sample. The chain is built from TRBV7-9 and TRBJ2-6, with 9 bases aligning to TRBD2. J was trimmed by 0 bases and V by 5 bases; bases with no gene match: 8. The CDR3 is 18 amino acids. Germline-derived CDR1 and CDR2 are SEHNR and FQNEAQ (reference sequence). The CDR3 here is CASSPRLADYSGANVLTF. In nucleotides, the CDR3 is TGTGCCAGCAGCCCTCGACTAGCGGACTACTCTGGGGCCAACGTCCTGACTTTC.

The rearrangement uses TRBV27 and TRBJ1-3, with D unclear. The CDR3 is 15 residues long. Trimming removed 8 bases from V and 0 bases from J, with 14 bases in between. Germline-derived CDR1 and CDR2 are MNHEY and SMNVEV (reference sequence). CDR3 coding DNA: TGTGCCAGCGGAGCCCCCCTCACCTCTGGAAACACCATATATTTT. Amino acids: CASGAPLTSGNTIYF.

V and J are TRBV3-1 (or the pseudogene TRBV3-2) and TRBJ1-2, with D possibly TRBD1 on 6 matching bases. The CDR3 length is 14 residues. V was shortened by 1 base and J by 3 bases, with 9 bases between the two germline ends. Looked up from germline, CDR1 is LGHDT and CDR2 is YNNKEL (reference sequence). CDR3 residues: CASSQADRHYGYTF. The DNA for the CDR3 is TGTGCCAGCAGCCAAGCTGACAGGCACTATGGCTACACCTTC.

This rearrangement joins TRBV5-1 to TRBJ2-7, with 11 positions matching TRBD2. Germline V CDR1 and CDR2: SGHRS, YFSETQ. J gave up 3 bases and V 7 bases, and 6 bases lay outside the gene matches. The CDR3 sequence is 14 residues long. The DNA of the CDR3 is TGCGCCAGCGGACCGACTAGCGGGGACTACGAGCAGTACTTC. Its translation is CASGPTSGDYEQYF.

V gene TRBV5-4 combines with J gene TRBJ2-5, with 8 bases that match TRBD2. Looked up from germline, CDR1 is SGHNT and CDR2 is YYREEE (reference sequence). Trimming removed 3 bases from V and 5 bases from J; junction bases left unmatched: 3. The CDR3 is 13 residues long. CDR3 amino acids: CASSWTSRETQYF. CDR3 nucleotide sequence: TGTGCCAGCAGCTGGACTAGCCGGGAGACCCAGTACTTC.